The rows below give T cell receptor beta chains drawn from one sample of a study of beta chain features in type 1 diabetes. The repertoire was sequenced with immunoSEQ multiplex PCR; TCRdb's copy has only in-frame clones and lacks some. The table records approximately 60,000 clones, roughly half of them present only once. Sequenced: Tregs from blood. All receptors derive from a woman aged 35 to 49 with type 1 diabetes. Each CDR3 is given with its conserved first and last residue. The D gene is left open where the match is weak. The listing skips clone size in some rows; elsewhere it reads once, few, many or a size class.

D,J,size,V,DNA,CDR3
-,TRBJ1-2,-,TRBV18,TGTGCCAGCTCAGGCAACTATGGCTACACCTTC,CASSGNYGYTF
-,TRBJ1-5,once,TRBV5-1,TGCGCCAGCAGCCCTGACAGTAAACAGCCCCAGCATTTT,CASSPDSKQPQHF
TRBD1,TRBJ1-5,-,TRBV15,TGTGCCACCAGCGGGACAGGGGGCTTCAATCAGCCCCAGCATTTT,CATSGTGGFNQPQHF
TRBD2,TRBJ2-6,-,TRBV28,TGTGCCAGCAGTTTATGGCAAGGGCGGGAGGCCTCAAGCTCTGGGGCCAACGTCCTGACTTTC,CASSLWQGREASSSGANVLTF
TRBD1,TRBJ2-5,few,TRBV5-1,TGCGCCAGCAGCCGACAGGGCGAAGAGACCCAGTACTTC,CASSRQGEETQYF
TRBD1,TRBJ2-7,-,TRBV7-9,TGTGCCAGCAGCAGGACAGGAGGATCTATCGAGCAGTACTTC,CASSRTGGSIEQYF
TRBD2,TRBJ2-7,few,TRBV7-2,TGTGCCAGCAGCTTGAGGACTAGCGGGGTTTCCTACGAGCAGTACTTC,CASSLRTSGVSYEQYF
TRBD1,TRBJ1-2,-,TRBV5-1,TGCGCCAGCAGTCGGGACAGGGACTATGGCTACACCTTC,CASSRDRDYGYTF
-,TRBJ1-2,-,TRBV2,TGTGCCAGCAGTGAAGTACGGTCTGGCTACACCTTC,CASSEVRSGYTF
-,TRBJ1-5,-,TRBV30,TGTGCCTGGAGTTTTAAAGGGGGAAGACAGCCCCAGCATTTT,CAWSFKGGRQPQHF
-,TRBJ1-1,few,TRBV5-1,TGCGCCAGCAGCTCTTGGGCGGGTAACACTGAAGCTTTCTTT,CASSSWAGNTEAFF
-,TRBJ1-5,-,TRBV15,TGTGCCACCAGCAAAGACAAACTGAGAAATCAGCCCCAGCATTTT,CATSKDKLRNQPQHF
-,TRBJ1-4,-,TRBV4-2,TGTGCCAGCAGCCAAGATCGGTCGACAGGCTTCAATGAAAAACTGTTTTTT,CASSQDRSTGFNEKLFF
-,TRBJ2-3,-,TRBV27,TGTGCCAGCAGTTTACGGAGCCCGTCAGATACGCAGTATTTT,CASSLRSPSDTQYF
TRBD2,TRBJ2-4,few,TRBV4-3,TGCGCCAGCAGCCAATGGACTAGCGGGGGGGCGTCGCTAGCCAAAAACATTCAGTACTTC,CASSQWTSGGASLAKNIQYF
TRBD2,TRBJ2-1,-,TRBV19,TGTGCCAGTAGTATAGGACTAGCGGGAGGATCCTACAATGAGCAGTTCTTC,CASSIGLAGGSYNEQFF
TRBD1,TRBJ2-7,-,TRBV9,TGTGCCAGCAGCCCCTCCCAGGGGGCAGGGGAGCAGTACTTC,CASSPSQGAGEQYF
TRBD2,TRBJ2-1,-,TRBV9,TGTGCCAGCGCTAGCGGGGCCGTAGCCTCTTACAATGAGCAGTTCTTC,CASASGAVASYNEQFF
-,TRBJ2-5,-,TRBV28,TGTGCCAGCAGTCCGATACTAGCCACCTTCCAAGAGACCCAGTACTTC,CASSPILATFQETQYF
TRBD1,TRBJ1-1,-,TRBV19,TGTGCCAGTAGTCCCATCACGCGTGGGACAGCGAACACTGAAGCTTTCTTT,CASSPITRGTANTEAFF
-,TRBJ1-1,-,TRBV7-3,TGTGCCAGCAGCTCGGGGATGAACACTGAAGCTTTCTTT,CASSSGMNTEAFF
-,TRBJ1-4,-,TRBV5-5,TGTGCCAGCAGCCGGGATCAGGGGAGTGAAAAACTGTTTTTT,CASSRDQGSEKLFF
TRBD1,TRBJ2-7,-,TRBV4-1,TGCGCCAGCAGCCAAGGGGGACAGGCGCGCGAGCAGTACTTC,CASSQGGQAREQYF
-,TRBJ1-1,-,TRBV29-1,TGCAGCGTGGGGAGGATCATGAACACTGAAGCTTTCTTT,CSVGRIMNTEAFF
TRBD1,TRBJ1-4,-,TRBV7-9,TGTGCCAGCAGCGTAGGAGGACAGGGAAATGAAAAACTGTTTTTT,CASSVGGQGNEKLFF
TRBD2,TRBJ2-2,-,TRBV15,TGTGCCACCAGTTCCCTTTGGGGGGGACCGACAAGTTCCGGGGAGCTGTTTTTT,CATSSLWGGPTSSGELFF
-,TRBJ1-5,-,TRBV6-6,TGTGCCAGCAGTTACGTCAGGGGCGGGAATCAGCCCCAGCATTTT,CASSYVRGGNQPQHF
TRBD1,TRBJ1-5,-,TRBV10-3,TGTGCCATCAGTGAGTCGAGGACAGGGGCGCCTAGGAGCAATCAGCCCCAGCATTTT,CAISESRTGAPRSNQPQHF
-,TRBJ2-7,few,TRBV6-5,TGTGCCAGCAGTTACTCCCCCCTGGGGAGCCGGCGGAGTTTC,CASSYSPLGSRRSF
TRBD1,TRBJ2-7,-,TRBV28,TGTGCCAGCAGTAGCCTAGGACAGGGGGGGACCTACGAGCAGTACTTC,CASSSLGQGGTYEQYF
-,TRBJ1-1,-,TRBV7-2,TGTGCCAGCAGCCTTTATTCGACAGGGAACACTGAAGCTTTCTTT,CASSLYSTGNTEAFF
TRBD2,TRBJ2-3,few,TRBV28,TGTGCCAGCAGTCCACTAGCGGGAGATCTAGATACGCAGTATTTT,CASSPLAGDLDTQYF
TRBD1,TRBJ2-3,-,TRBV4-1,TGCGCCAGCAGCCCACTGAGGCAGGGGGCACTGGGGGATACGCAGTATTTT,CASSPLRQGALGDTQYF
-,TRBJ2-1,-,TRBV7-2,TGTGCCAGCAGCTTAGATCTGGGCGGGTACAATGAGCAGTTCTTC,CASSLDLGGYNEQFF
-,TRBJ2-1,-,TRBV4-3,TGCGCCAGCAGCCAAGATTGGGGGCGGGAGCAGTTCTTC,CASSQDWGREQFF
-,TRBJ1-2,medium-sized,TRBV7-2,TGTGCCAGCAGCGTCGACAGAGGGGGTGGCTATGGCTACACCTTC,CASSVDRGGGYGYTF
TRBD1,TRBJ1-1,-,TRBV2,TGTGCCAGCAGGGGGGACAGGGAGGGCACTGAAGCTTTCTTT,CASRGDREGTEAFF